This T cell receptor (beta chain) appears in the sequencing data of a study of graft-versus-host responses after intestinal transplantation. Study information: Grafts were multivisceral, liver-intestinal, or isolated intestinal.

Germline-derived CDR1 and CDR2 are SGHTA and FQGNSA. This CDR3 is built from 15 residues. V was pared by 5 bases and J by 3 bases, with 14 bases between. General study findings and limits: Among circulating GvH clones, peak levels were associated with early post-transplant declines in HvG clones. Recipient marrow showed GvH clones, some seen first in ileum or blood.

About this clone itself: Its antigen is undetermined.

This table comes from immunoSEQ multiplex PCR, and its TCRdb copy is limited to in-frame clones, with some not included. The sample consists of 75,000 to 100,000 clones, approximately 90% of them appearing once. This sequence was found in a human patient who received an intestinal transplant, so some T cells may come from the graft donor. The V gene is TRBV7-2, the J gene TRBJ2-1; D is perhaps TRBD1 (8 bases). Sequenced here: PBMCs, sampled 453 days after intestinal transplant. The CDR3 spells CASSPTGEGYNEQFF. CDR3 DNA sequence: TGTGCCAGCAGCCCGACAGGGGAGGGCTACAATGAGCAGTTCTTC.